This TCR beta chain was obtained from a study of breast tumors, draining lymph nodes, adjacent tissues (dated by TCRdb to about 2016). Background for the entire study: TCR beta repertoires were compared across tumor, adjacent nontumor tissue and axillary lymph nodes obtained from breast cancer patients. The study aimed to assess the relationships and possible T-cell exchange between tumor, surrounding tissue and draining lymph node repertoires in human breast cancer. Overall study results and their limits: The conclusion that tumor T cells originate in lymph nodes was presented as consistent with a hypothesis rather than as directly demonstrated. T-cell repertoire diversity in tumors was found to be lower than in lymph nodes but higher than in nontumor tissue, and preferential V and J gene usage was observed. Tumor and nontumor tissue repertoires were significantly more similar in luminal-like than in basal-like breast cancer. The data were considered consistent with the idea that most tumor T cells come from the lymph node and then expand in tumor tissue.

CDR1 and CDR2, per the germline V gene, are SGHVS and FNYEAQ. The CDR3 holds 15 amino acids from the cysteine to the phenylalanine. This entry keeps only the CDR3 DNA: 45 bases, framed from base 1. Lymph node samples came from the axillary draining lymph nodes of breast cancer patients. The sequencing machine was an Illumina HiSeq 2000. Multiplex PCR amplification was used to generate the TCR beta chain libraries. High-throughput sequencing was used to analyze the amplified TCR beta chain products. TCRdb reanalyzed the raw reads on its own, using fastp at Q25 for trimming and MiXCR for clone calling, and kept in-frame beta chains. Every entry covers one CDR3 protein and lists the most common genes and DNA from its rows. The sample table holds 150,000 to 250,000 distinct CDR3 sequences, of which approximately 33% were seen once. The top ten hold about 4.5% of the sample. For this clonotype: Its antigen is currently not known. The junction and the germline gene differ at one end; a read error may be behind it.

The sequence is built from TRBV7-6 and TRBJ2-7; the D gene is perhaps TRBD2, from 6 matching bases. Sample: axillary lymph node tissue. This TCR was recovered from a female donor with breast cancer. Some clones in this sample may be carry-over from other donors' samples. The CDR3 protein is CASSLDAGGVEKQHF. The bases read TGTGCCAGCAGCTTAGACGCCGGCGGGGTGGAGAAGCAGCACTTC.